This TCR beta chain was retrieved from a study of blood T cell repertoires in COVID-19. Study details: Acute-phase and convalescent COVID-19 samples originated in the United States, Italy and Spain. Sources were T cells, B-cell-depleted T cells, or PBMCs; the material itself was cDNA or gDNA.

The ends were cut back, 2 bases at V and 4 bases at J, with 8 bases in the middle. This CDR3 is built from 13 residues. The germline V gene encodes CDR1 SGHTA and CDR2 FQGTGA. Original processing notes: The authors estimated nucleated cell counts from reference gene primer amplification. Using immunoSEQ multiplex PCR, the repertoire was profiled, and TCRdb retains in-frame clones only, with some absent. The V and J calls and the clone size are those of that table, but D and trimming were determined from the DNA. Of over 150,000 clones in the sample, 87% were seen once. This clone was seen once. The same CDR3 can be traced to other DNA sequences in this sample.

Sequenced: peripheral blood. This TCR was recovered from a woman aged 18-35 years who had recovered from COVID-19. The rearrangement uses TRBV7-3 and TRBJ1-1; TRBD1 is a possible D gene (6 bases). The CDR3 reads CASSLGGSTEAFF. CDR3 bases: TGTGCCAGCAGCTTAGGGGGCAGCACTGAAGCTTTCTTT.